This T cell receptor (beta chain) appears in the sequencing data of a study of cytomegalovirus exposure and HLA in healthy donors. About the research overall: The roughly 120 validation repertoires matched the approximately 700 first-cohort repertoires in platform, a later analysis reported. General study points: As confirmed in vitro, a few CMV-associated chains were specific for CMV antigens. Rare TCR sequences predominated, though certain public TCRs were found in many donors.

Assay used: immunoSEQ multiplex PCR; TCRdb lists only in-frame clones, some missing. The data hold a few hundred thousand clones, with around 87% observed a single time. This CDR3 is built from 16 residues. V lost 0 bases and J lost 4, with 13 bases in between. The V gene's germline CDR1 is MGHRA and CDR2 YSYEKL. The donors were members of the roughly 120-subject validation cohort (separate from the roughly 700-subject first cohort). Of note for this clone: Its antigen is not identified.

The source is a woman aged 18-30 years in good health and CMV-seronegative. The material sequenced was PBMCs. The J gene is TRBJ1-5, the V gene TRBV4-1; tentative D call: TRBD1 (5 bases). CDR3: CASSQDGPTENQPQHF. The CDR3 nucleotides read TGCGCCAGCAGCCAAGATGGCCCGACAGAGAATCAGCCCCAGCATTTT.